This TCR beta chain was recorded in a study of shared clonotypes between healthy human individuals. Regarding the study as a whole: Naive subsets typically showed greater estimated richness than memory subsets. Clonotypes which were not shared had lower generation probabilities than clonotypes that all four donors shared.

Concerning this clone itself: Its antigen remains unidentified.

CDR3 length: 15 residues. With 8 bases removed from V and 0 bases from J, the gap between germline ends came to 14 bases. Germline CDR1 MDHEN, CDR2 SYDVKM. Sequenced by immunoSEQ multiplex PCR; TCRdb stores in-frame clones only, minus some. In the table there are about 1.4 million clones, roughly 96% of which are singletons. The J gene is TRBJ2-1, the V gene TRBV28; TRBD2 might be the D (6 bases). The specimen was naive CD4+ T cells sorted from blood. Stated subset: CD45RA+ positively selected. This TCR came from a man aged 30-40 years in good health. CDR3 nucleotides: TGTGCCAGCCAACACGGGACTCGCTCCTACAATGAGCAGTTCTTC. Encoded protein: CASQHGTRSYNEQFF.